The clone carrying this T cell receptor beta chain was detected a few times. Its antigen is not known. Trimming shortened V by 7 bases and J by 4 bases, and 22 bases separated the two germline ends. The CDR3 spans 16 residues. Germline assignment: CDR1 SGHAT and CDR2 FQNNGV. A single record per CDR3 protein comes from TCRdb applying MiXCR to the reads. This repertoire shows approximately 990,000 distinct CDR3 sequences, 25% to 40% found once; its top ten account for 13%. The data originate from a study of T cell repertoires in cytomegalovirus infection. Study background: In the study, CMV epitopes included recently identified HLA-C-restricted and well-studied HLA-B-restricted ones. CMV infection and matching HLA type were both indicated by public TCR beta signatures. The study, taken as a whole, reports: Ex vivo, HLA-C-restricted CMV-specific TCR beta clonotypes prevailed over the rest of the response. There were carriers of CMV plus the relevant HLA, and cumulative public TCR beta family frequency identified them.

This sequence joins TRBV11-2 and TRBJ1-1; D possibly corresponds to TRBD1 (6 bases). The source was cultured CD8+ T cells from PBMCs, collected from culture after CMV antigen stimulation. The TCR sequence derives from a human donor in good health (CMV status not recorded). Some clones in this sample may be carry-over from other donors' samples. The CDR3 reads CASIPARRRGGTEAFF. CDR3 sequence (DNA): TGTGCCAGCATCCCCGCTAGGCGAAGGGGGGGCACTGAAGCTTTCTTT.